The 13 T cell receptor beta chains presented below share a single source sample, sequenced in a study of blood T cells in healthy people across ages. Through a sample-barcoded 5' primer and a J-beta primer mix, a second PCR was run for roughly 6 to 11 cycles. A single record per CDR3 protein comes from TCRdb applying MiXCR to the 5' RACE reads. The sample shows around 800,000 distinct CDR3 sequences, roughly 25% of them seen only once. These data were also filed under a second study, of T cells of mothers and their children.

Sequenced sample: blood. The receptors were gathered from a boy aged 5-17 years in good health.

In this sample, this clonotype turned up a few times. The V gene is TRBV15, the J gene TRBJ2-5; D is perhaps TRBD1 (7 bases). The end of the DNA fits TRBJ2-1 better, so the J call may be wrong. CDR1 is LNHNV and CDR2 is YYDKDF in the germline V gene (reference sequence). This CDR3 is 17 amino acids long. CDR3 sequence reads: CATSRRPDREVANEQFF. CDR3 nucleotides: TGTGCCACCAGCAGACGACCTGACAGGGAGGTAGCAAATGAGCAGTTCTTC.

This clonotype showed up just a few times. The chain uses TRBV28 and TRBJ2-7, with D unresolved. Trimming pared 3 bases from V and 0 bases from J, leaving 9 bases between. This CDR3 contains 14 residues. Germline loops: CDR1 MDHEN, CDR2 SYDVKM. CDR3: CASSFTDPSYEQYF. For the CDR3, the DNA is TGTGCCAGCAGTTTTACGGATCCCTCCTACGAGCAGTACTTC.

The sample holds many counts of this clonotype. The chain recombines TRBV29-1 with TRBJ2-7, with D possibly being TRBD2 (6 bases). Trimming removed 2 bases from V and 3 bases from J, with 11 bases in between. Germline V gene data show CDR1 as SQVTM and CDR2 as ANQGSEA. The CDR3 runs to 13 residues. CDR3 loop: CSVESGRLYEQYF. For the CDR3, the DNA is TGCAGCGTTGAATCCGGGAGACTCTACGAGCAGTACTTC.

V and J are TRBV5-1 and TRBJ2-5, with D possibly matching TRBD2 (5 bases). The J call is uncertain, as TRBJ2-1 better fits the DNA end. The germline gives CDR1 SGHRS, CDR2 YFSETQ. This CDR3 comprises 13 residues. In DNA form, the CDR3 reads TGCGCCAGCAGCCAAGTCACGGGGAATGAGCAGTTCTTC. It encodes CASSQVTGNEQFF.

A word on this clonotype: Relative to the germline gene, one junction end is altered; a read error may explain this. The chain joins TRBV27 to TRBJ2-7; 8 bases are shared with TRBD1. CDR1 MNHEY and CDR2 SMNVEV come from the germline V gene (reference sequence). The CDR3 has 11 residues. The CDR3 bases are TGTGCCAGCCGGACAGGGTTCGAGCACTACTTC. This translates into CASRTGFEHYF.

The chain joins TRBV24-1 to TRBJ2-3; 8 nucleotides match TRBD1. J gave up 3 bases and V 7 bases, and 8 bases lay outside the gene matches. Per the germline V gene, CDR1 is KGHDR and CDR2 is SFDVKD. CDR3 length equals 15 residues. The CDR3 nucleotides read TGTGCCACCAGGCCCCCGGGACAGGATACAGATACGCAGTATTTT. It specifies CATRPPGQDTDTQYF.

CDR3 nucleotides: TGTGCCACCAGTGATTTGGGATCTATGGGGGGCATTCCCTACGAGCAGTACTTC. Translation: CATSDLGSMGGIPYEQYF. V and J are TRBV24-1 and TRBJ2-7, with D perhaps matching TRBD1 or TRBD2 (6 bases each). The CDR3 runs to 18 residues. Trimming took off 0 bases at V and 2 bases at J, with 19 bases between the two ends. The germline CDR1 and CDR2 sequences are KGHDR and SFDVKD.

This clonotype has only a few counts. The chain uses TRBV10-3 and TRBJ2-7; 7 positions agree with TRBD1. Germline assignment: CDR1 ENHRY and CDR2 SYGVKD. The CDR3 covers 14 residues. V was clipped by 6 bases and J by 0 bases; unmatched bases: 5. CDR3 protein: CAISGDSFSYEQYF. The CDR3 DNA reads as TGTGCCATCAGCGGGGACAGTTTCTCCTACGAGCAGTACTTC.

This clonotype was seen a few times. The gene calls are TRBV12-3 or TRBV12-4 and TRBJ2-7; TRBD2 matches 13 bases. The CDR3 runs to 13 residues. Trimming at V came to 6 bases and at J to 4 bases, leaving 0 bases not matched to a gene. Here the CDR3 DNA reads TGTGCCAGCAGGACTAGCGGGGGGTACGAGCAGTACTTC. This translates into CASRTSGGYEQYF.

This chain joins TRBV4-1 and TRBJ2-5; 8 bases map to TRBD1. The CDR3 runs 14 residues. The germline V gene encodes CDR1 MGHRA and CDR2 YSYEKL. The junction had 5 bases not matched to a gene; V was cut back by 2 bases and J by 6 bases. The CDR3 DNA reads TGCGCCAGCAGCCAACCAGGACAGGGAAAGACCCAGTACTTC. It encodes CASSQPGQGKTQYF.

The chain couples TRBV3-1 to TRBJ2-5, with D tentatively TRBD2 (6 bases). The J call is uncertain, as TRBJ2-7 better fits the DNA end. The CDR3 is made up of 15 amino acids. Germline-derived CDR1 and CDR2 are LGHDT and YNNKEL (reference sequence). CDR3 nucleotide sequence: TGTGCCAGCAGCCCCGGGCTAGCGACTATCTACGAGCAGTACTTC. This encodes CASSPGLATIYEQYF.

This clonotype was recorded once. One junction end does not reproduce the germline sequence, and a read error may be involved. The V gene is TRBV4-1, the J gene TRBJ1-4; D is possibly TRBD1 (6 bases). The CDR3 spans 19 residues. From germline, CDR1 is MGHRA and CDR2 YSYEKL. The chain's CDR3 is CANSHPLGGRDGTNEKLFF. DNA for the CDR3: TGCGCCAACAGCCATCCCCTCGGGGGCCGGGACGGAACTAATGAAAAACTGTTTTTT.

This rearrangement joins TRBV20-1 to TRBJ1-4, with D possibly matching TRBD1 (6 bases). Deletions cut 4 bases from V and 5 bases from J, with 17 bases between. CDR3 length: 15 residues. From germline, CDR1 is DFQATT and CDR2 SNEGSKA (reference sequence). CDR3 protein: CSATPGDIGNEKLFF. CDR3 DNA: TGCAGTGCTACCCCCGGGGACATAGGGAATGAAAAACTGTTTTTT.